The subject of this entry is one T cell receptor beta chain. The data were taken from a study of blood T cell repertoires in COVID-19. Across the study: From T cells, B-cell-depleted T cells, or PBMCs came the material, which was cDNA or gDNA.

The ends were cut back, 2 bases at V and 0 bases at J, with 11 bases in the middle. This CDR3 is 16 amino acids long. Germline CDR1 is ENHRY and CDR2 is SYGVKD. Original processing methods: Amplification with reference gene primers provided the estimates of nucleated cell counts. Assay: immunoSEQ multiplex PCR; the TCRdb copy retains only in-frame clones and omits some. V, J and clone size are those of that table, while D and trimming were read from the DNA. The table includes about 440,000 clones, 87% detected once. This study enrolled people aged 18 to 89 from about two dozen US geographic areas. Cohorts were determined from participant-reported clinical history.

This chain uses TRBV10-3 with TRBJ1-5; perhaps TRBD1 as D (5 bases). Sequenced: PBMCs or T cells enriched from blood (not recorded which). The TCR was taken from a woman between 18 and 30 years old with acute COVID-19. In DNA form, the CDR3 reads TGTGCCATCAGTGAGAGGGGAGGGAGTAGCAATCAGCCCCAGCATTTT. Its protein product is CAISERGGSSNQPQHF.